The clone carrying this T cell receptor (beta chain) was found many times. This CDR3 contains 16 residues. Germline trimming cut 3 bases from V and 0 bases from J; bases unmatched to any gene: 5. Looked up from germline, CDR1 is SGHTA and CDR2 is FQGNSA. This sample stems from a study of T-cell reconstitution after alpha-beta-depleted transplantation in children. Preparation of the TCRbeta library used unique molecular identifiers. Each CDR3 protein is one row after TCRdb ran MiXCR on the PCR reads. The sample lists around 71,000 distinct CDR3 sequences; roughly 6.6% were seen once. V is TRBV7-2 and J is TRBJ1-3; 7 bases agree with TRBD1. This TCR derives from a human donor who donated a stem cell graft to a child with acute lymphoblastic leukemia. The sample was PBMCs from the stem cell graft donor, taken from the stem cell graft. The chain's CDR3 is CASSLGQPSSGNTIYF. The CDR3 DNA sequence: TGTGCCAGCAGCTTGGGACAGCCTAGCTCTGGAAACACCATATATTTT.